This T cell receptor (beta chain) derives from a study of cytomegalovirus exposure and HLA in healthy donors (dated by TCRdb to 2016 to 2017). In the study overall: In an earlier analysis of about 560 of the donors, approximately 260 Gb of sequence data and 90 million to 120 million unique TCR beta sequences from about 179 million T cells were reported. Approximately 300 gigabases of sequencing data and around 90 million unique TCR sequences made up an early release that covered 640 HLA-typed donors. Of the approximately 400 genotyped donors, about 84% fell in the genetic ancestry cluster associated with self-reported Caucasian donors. The study aimed to test whether cataloging public T cell receptors could reveal signatures of past pathogen exposure. The T cell repertoires of 666 subjects were profiled by immunosequencing and related to cytomegalovirus serostatus. Besides the first cohort of 666 subjects, a separate validation cohort made up of over a hundred different subjects was used. To predict cytomegalovirus infection status, the study combined high-throughput TCR immunosequencing, statistical association of individual TCRs with disease status, and machine learning. A later analysis re-analyzed previously published TCR beta repertoires from hundreds of donors and added high-resolution HLA genotyping to study TCR occurrence patterns. Rather than drawing on any new phenotypic data, the later analysis identified candidate immune exposures from TCR beta sequences and the way those sequences occurred across donors. In an earlier analysis of 500 to 650 of the donors, high-throughput TCR beta sequencing was used to judge whether each TCR beta V gene segment behaved as functional or pseudogenic. Donor age, sex, ethnicity and CMV serostatus were compiled together with the repertoire data. Genome-wide SNP genotypes for about three fifths of the roughly 670 donors were used in a later genetic analysis, which treated that subset as a discovery cohort. All discovery cohort repertoires had been generated using a single sequencing platform. HLA typing included class I and class II loci at four-digit resolution. Typing coverage varied by locus: about 629-630 donors for A, B, C, DRB1 and DQB1; more than 500 for DQA1; about 590 for DPA1; approximately 450 for DPB1. Because of strong linkage in the cohort, four to six DR-DQ haplotypes were treated as single units for association and clustering. Among 398 genotyped donors of the cohort, an average of about 240,000 unique TCR beta nucleotide sequences were sequenced per donor, roughly 18% of them non-productive. Summary of the overall study and its limitations: Correlated functional status among segregating V segments might be attributable to linkage disequilibrium, but an unknown experimental factor could not be ruled out. A later analysis found that HLA-associated TCR beta chains were more clonally expanded and had lower generation probabilities than equally common non-associated chains. Strong co-occurrence of HLA alleles, especially DR and DQ, made assigning TCR associations to individual alleles difficult. A later analysis found that most CMV-associated TCR beta chains appeared HLA-restricted, with HLA associations seemingly driven largely by CMV exposure. A later genetic analysis associated a missense DCLRE1C variant with V-gene and J-gene trimming of TCR beta chains, and an independent cohort replicated the association. Some 16 rarely observed V segments, including chromosome 9 orphons, were excluded from the earlier analysis of a few hundred of the donors because counts were too low. The authors suggested that the approach could potentially be extended to other disease states and immunological phenotypes. Some IMGT-functional V segments, including TRBV6-2 and TRBV6-3, could not be told apart with the 87-base-pair reads, so those segments were excluded. In the study, about 150 TCR beta chains were listed as associated with cytomegalovirus. Roughly uniform sequencing depth across donors was assumed in presence/absence analyses, although this assumption may not hold. Specific HLA alleles were associated with 16,951 TCR beta sequences at a false discovery rate of 0.05 in a later analysis. This cohort had only TCR beta chains sequenced, and the lack of alpha or paired-chain data limited which features could be detected. According to a later analysis, parvovirus B19, influenza, CMV and Epstein-Barr virus appeared linked to several top co-occurrence clusters. In both the original and validation cohorts, the classifier was reported to diagnose cytomegalovirus status with high specificity and sensitivity. Most TCR sequences were observed very rarely across donors, whereas some public TCRs were present in many individuals. A further reported finding was that TCR beta sequences accurately predicted the HLA-A and HLA-B alleles for most subjects in the first cohort. In a later analysis, the rate of TCR association differed among HLA loci, with DRB1 alleles having the most associated TCRs and HLA-C alleles having the fewest. According to a later genetic analysis, donors in an Asian-associated ancestry cluster had fewer N-insertions in productive TCRs than the roughly 700-donor mean. A cluster of highly shared sequence variants was judged likely to be a technical artifact of the sequencing pipeline. Because HLA typing was unavailable for some donors at each locus, only the typed subset was used in association tests. In an earlier analysis of 450 to 750 of the donors, most TCR beta V segments appeared in productive rearrangements about 87% or about 30% of the time, broadly matching IMGT annotations. A few of the identified cytomegalovirus-associated TCR beta chains were confirmed in vitro to be specific for cytomegalovirus antigens. CMV serostatus was the only immune exposure information available for the cohort.

On this clone: It lacks a known antigen. It has no much larger one-base neighbor in the sample; base qualities were not kept.

Trimming leaves V shorter by 3 bases and J shorter by 1 base, with the junction holding 5 bases beyond the gene matches. As encoded in the germline V gene (reference sequence), CDR1 is LNHDA while CDR2 is SQIVND. Including the terminal cysteine and phenylalanine, the CDR3 comprises 15 residues. Only the CDR3 portion is preserved as DNA: 45 bases, with reading frame beginning at the first base. The cohort was made up of about 670 healthy bone marrow donors. Cohort members were all nominally healthy when sampled, although unrecorded immune exposures were likely present. The donor was CMV seropositive and was included in the group of 300 or so seropositive cohort members. A peripheral blood sample was collected from each donor, and TCR beta sequencing was performed on peripheral blood mononuclear cells. Genomic DNA extraction from the blood cell samples was performed with the Qiagen DNeasy Blood Extraction Kit.

The library was built by means of the immunoSEQ multiplex PCR assay. A mixture of 60 forward primers for TCR Vbeta segments and 13 reverse primers for TCR Jbeta segments was used in the multiplex PCR. The CDR3 region of rearranged TCR beta genes was amplified from genomic DNA by a multiplex PCR assay. The amplified TCR beta libraries were sequenced on the Illumina HiSeq System as 87-base-pair reads. Processing in the source paper ran as follows. A later analysis counted about 82 million unique TCR beta chains across the 550 to 700 repertoires, and 9 million to 14 million of these chains were shared by at least two donors. A nearest-neighbor algorithm error-corrected the raw reads and collapsed the reads into unique sequences, merging closely related sequences to remove PCR and sequencing errors. To assign V, D and J gene segments, CDR3 sequences were aligned to IMGT reference sequences. For a sequence to be retained, a match of at least six nucleotides to both a V gene segment and a J gene segment was required. Rearrangements were classified as productive when the CDR3 lacked stop codons and remained in frame with V and J, and all other rearrangements were classified as non-productive. Following IMGT convention, CDR3 was defined as the stretch from the second conserved V-encoded cysteine to the conserved J-encoded phenylalanine. Sequences without an unambiguous match to a single V gene segment were excluded from the earlier analysis of about 630 of the donors. In an earlier analysis of 500 to 750 of the donors, V segments were called functional above 56.7% productive rearrangements and were called segregating when the between-donor standard deviation exceeded 5%. A statistical classification framework was built to diagnose cytomegalovirus status from the catalog of TCR beta chain sequences. V and J gene assignment, in a later analysis, came from comparing TCR nucleotide sequences with IMGT/GENE-DB human TR gene sequences. A later analysis assigned CDR3 sequences and most-parsimonious VDJ recombination scenarios with the TCRdist pipeline. In a later analysis, each TCR beta chain was defined by its CDR3 amino acid sequence together with its V-gene family, and reads lacking a unique V-gene family were excluded. In a later analysis, around 600 highly shared, low-generation-probability nucleotide sequences were removed to address suspected cross-contamination and a sequencing artifact. For each public chain, a later analysis derived a clonal expansion index from normalized ranks of inferred template counts within each repertoire. A later analysis computed generation probabilities with a VDJ recombination model fitted to out-of-frame rearrangements, and checked the results against IGoR. In a later analysis, hypergeometric tests were used to score TCR-TCR, TCR-HLA and TCR-CMV co-occurrence, with a repertoire-size bias correction applied to TCR pairs. To estimate false discovery rates, a later analysis permuted the HLA or CMV assignments 20 times. In a later analysis, co-occurring TCRs were grouped using DBSCAN, with TCRdist sequence similarity added in when clustering inside HLA-allele-positive subsets. Co-occurrence clustering excluded repertoires with fewer than 30,000 or more than 120,000 public chains, plus five with anomalous nucleotide sharing. Entries here come from immuneACCESS through TCRdb and include only in-frame sequences with V and J called. Some clones fail to appear in such tables; in the studies checked, an unresolved V gene covers under half of the shortfall, and the cause of the remainder is unknown. Clone size and the V and J calls come from that table; the DNA yielded D and trimming. The sample yields over 150,000 clones; about four fifths were counted once. In total, the top ten clones hold 6% to 8.5% of the sample.

The rearrangement joined TRBV19 to TRBJ2-7; TRBD1 lines up with 8 middle nucleotides. This receptor was taken from a young man in good health and CMV-seropositive. Source material: PBMCs. CDR3 region: CASSIWGQASYEQYF. The sequenced DNA is TGTGCCAGTAGTATTTGGGGACAGGCGTCCTACGAGCAGTACTTC.